A selection of T cell receptor beta chains follows, all from one sample in a study of neoadjuvant anti-PD-1 for oral cavity cancer. Data came from immunoSEQ multiplex PCR; TCRdb stores just in-frame clones and leaves some out. The sample records around 7,500 clones, roughly 70% being singletons. The sample here was PBMCs, taken after nivolumab (anti-PD-1) treatment. These receptors were collected from a person aged 40 to 85 with oral cavity squamous cell carcinoma. CDR3s include the opening cysteine and the closing phenylalanine or tryptophan. The D gene is left open where the match is weak. Rows may omit the clone size; those that give it use once, few, many or a size class.

CDR3nt | CDR3aa | j_gene | d_gene | v_gene | abundance
TGTGCCAGCAGTACCACAGGAATCGCTGAAGCTTTCTTT | CASSTTGIAEAFF | TRBJ1-1 | . | TRBV27 | few
TGCGCCAGCAGCCCCAGCGGAACTAACACAGATACGCAGTATTTT | CASSPSGTNTDTQYF | TRBJ2-3 | . | TRBV5-1 | .
TGTGCCAGTAGTACCCGGACGGGCACTGGGGCCAACGTCCTGACTTTC | CASSTRTGTGANVLTF | TRBJ2-6 | . | TRBV19 | .
TGTGCCAGCAGTTTTGGGGGCGGTGAAGCTTTCTTT | CASSFGGGEAFF | TRBJ1-1 | . | TRBV27 | .
TGTGCCAGCAGCTTGGGGCAGTTGGGAGAGCGGTATAACTATGGCTACACCTTC | CASSLGQLGERYNYGYTF | TRBJ1-2 | . | TRBV5-4 | few
TGTGCCAGCTCTCCCTCCGGGACTTATAGCAATCAGCCCCAGCATTTT | CASSPSGTYSNQPQHF | TRBJ1-5 | . | TRBV28 | .
TGCGCCAGCAGTGTTGACAAAAGGAATTCACCCCTCCACTTT | CASSVDKRNSPLHF | TRBJ1-6 | . | TRBV10-2 | .
TGTGCCAGCAGCAGGGGGGGGTCGGGTGAAAAACTGTTTTTT | CASSRGGSGEKLFF | TRBJ1-4 | TRBD1 | TRBV25-1 | .
TGTGCCAGCAGCCCAAGGCCGGGGCGAGGGTTGAGCAATCAGCCCCAGCATTTT | CASSPRPGRGLSNQPQHF | TRBJ1-5 | . | TRBV5-6 | .
TGTGCCAGCAGTTACTCAACTAGCGTCGGCTACGAGCAGTACTTC | CASSYSTSVGYEQYF | TRBJ2-7 | TRBD2 | TRBV6-5 | .
TGTGCCAGCAGCTTACGGCGGGGGGGAAACGAGACCCAGTACTTC | CASSLRRGGNETQYF | TRBJ2-5 | TRBD2 | TRBV7-9 | .
TGTGCCAGCAGTTTATGGTCCCCCTCCTATAATTCACCCCTCCACTTT | CASSLWSPSYNSPLHF | TRBJ1-6 | . | TRBV27 | .
TGCGCCAGCAGCCAAGGCCAACTAGCGGCTGGCTACGAGCAGTACTTC | CASSQGQLAAGYEQYF | TRBJ2-7 | TRBD2 | TRBV4-1 | .